This TCR beta chain was documented in a study of patients and donors after allogeneic stem cell transplantation. Germline trimming cut 0 bases from V and 11 bases from J; bases unmatched to any gene: 8. Germline lookup yields CDR1 MNHNY and CDR2 SVGAGI (reference sequence). This CDR3 is 14 amino acids long. TCRdb passed the RT-PCR reads through MiXCR, listing each CDR3 protein once. The sample includes over 150,000 distinct CDR3 sequences, more than 35% seen only once; the top ten take around 35%. Specimen: blood, either unsorted or a sorted T cell fraction (not recorded which). The TCR originated in a human donor who was either an allogeneic HSCT recipient or a stem cell or donor lymphocyte infusion donor (not recorded which). It is not recorded whose cells these are; they may come from a transplant donor. V usage is TRBV6-6 and J usage is TRBJ1-1; TRBD1 matches 8 bases. The CDR3 DNA reads TGTGCCAGCAGTTACTCTCCAGGGGGCGGCGAGGCTTTCTTT. It encodes CASSYSPGGGEAFF.